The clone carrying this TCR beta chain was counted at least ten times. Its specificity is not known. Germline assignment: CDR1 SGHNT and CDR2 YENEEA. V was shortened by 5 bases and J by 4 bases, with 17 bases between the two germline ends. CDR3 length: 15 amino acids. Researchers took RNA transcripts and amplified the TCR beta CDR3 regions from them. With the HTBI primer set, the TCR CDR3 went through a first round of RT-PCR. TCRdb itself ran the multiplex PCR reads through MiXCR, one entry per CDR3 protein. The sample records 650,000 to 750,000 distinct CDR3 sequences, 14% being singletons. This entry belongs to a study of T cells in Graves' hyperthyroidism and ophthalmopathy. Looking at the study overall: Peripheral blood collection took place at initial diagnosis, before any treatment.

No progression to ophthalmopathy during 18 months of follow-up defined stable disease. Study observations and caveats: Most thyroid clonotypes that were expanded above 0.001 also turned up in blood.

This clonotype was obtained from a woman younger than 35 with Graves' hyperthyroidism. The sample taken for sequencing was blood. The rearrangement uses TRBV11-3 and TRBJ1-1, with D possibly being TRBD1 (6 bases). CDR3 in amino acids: CASSIGGLGSTEAFF. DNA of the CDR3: TGTGCCAGCAGCATCGGGGGCCTGGGGAGCACTGAAGCTTTCTTT. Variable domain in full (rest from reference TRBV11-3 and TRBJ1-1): EAGVVQSPRYKIIEKKQPVAFWCNPISGHNTLYWYLQNLGQGPELLIRYENEEAVDDSQLPKDRFSAERLKGVDSTLKIQPAELGDSAVYLCASSIGGLGSTEAFFGQGTRLTVV.